These T cell receptor beta chains were read from a single sample in a study of blood T cells in healthy people across ages. TCRdb redid the calling of the 5' RACE reads with MiXCR, one entry per CDR3 protein. The sample carries roughly 680,000 distinct CDR3 sequences, 52% recorded once. Sequenced material: blood. The receptors originated from a woman of 80 years or more in good health. Each CDR3 is given with its conserved first and last residue. The order of the fields is V gene, CDR3 protein.

V gene: TRBV12-3/TRBV12-4; CDR3 protein: CASNFLNTEAFF
V gene: TRBV2; CDR3 protein: CASSSRGGANVLTF
V gene: TRBV25-1; CDR3 protein: CASSEIREQYF
V gene: TRBV6-5; CDR3 protein: CASSSALGQGSGYTF
V gene: TRBV5-1; CDR3 protein: CASSLEPLENTEAFF
V gene: TRBV7-9; CDR3 protein: CASSLNALSGELFF
V gene: TRBV9; CDR3 protein: CASSVATSGGIQETQYF
V gene: TRBV12-3/TRBV12-4; CDR3 protein: CASSGLTSGNYNEQFF
V gene: TRBV27; CDR3 protein: CASCNLRTLGETQYF
V gene: TRBV12-3/TRBV12-4; CDR3 protein: CASSVGNNYEQYF